This entry is about one TCR beta chain. What it binds is not known. Using immunoSEQ multiplex PCR, the repertoire was profiled, and TCRdb retains in-frame clones only, with some absent. There are some 140,000 clones in the sample; approximately 90% occur only once, and about 5.9% lies in the top ten. The data were obtained in a study of T cell responses to AZD1222 COVID-19 vaccine. Background on the study: Combined were second doses at about 4 or about 12 weeks.

The CDR3 spans 17 residues. Deletions cut 5 bases from V and 8 bases from J, with 28 bases between. CDR1 is SGHDT and CDR2 is YYEEEE in the germline V gene. General observations from the study: A mostly white British donor set with more females was recruited, and clonal diversity was possibly underestimated. Only a handful of individuals given AZD1222 were seropositive at baseline.

The source was peripheral blood, collected on day 0 of AZD1222 vaccination. The TCR was taken from an adult in good health. V is TRBV5-6 and J is TRBJ1-2; possibly TRBD1 for D (6 bases). In DNA, the CDR3 is TGTGCCAGCAGGCCCAGCCGGGGGGCAGGGCTGAGGGAAGGCTACACCTTC. Translated: CASRPSRGAGLREGYTF.